One T cell receptor (beta chain) is described in this entry. Antigen specificity is unknown. This CDR3 region has 14 residues. The germline gives CDR1 MGHDK, CDR2 SYGVNS. V lost 4 bases and J 5 bases, leaving 13 bases between the germline ends. This sample was included in a study of vaccination effects on CD4 cells after COVID-19. Study information: Convalescent patient samples, from two individuals, date to 16 days and one week before vaccination. The study, taken as a whole, reports: The authors studied few convalescent patients and collected no early post-infection timepoints.

The protocol was immunoSEQ multiplex PCR, while the TCRdb copy is restricted to in-frame clones and leaves out a portion. The sample has fewer than 60,000 clones, roughly 77% seen once. After expansion with viral peptide pools in the ViraFEST assay, antigen-specific CD4+ T cells were sequenced. Cultured cells yielded isolated CD4+ T cells after roughly 11 days. Infection with SARS-CoV-2 occurred in the person between March and December 2020, and PCR confirmed it. Approximately 1.9 million PBMC per well were cultured with around 9.6 IU/ml IL-2 and roughly 10 ug/ml peptides. A pool of HIV-1 Nef peptides served as the condition for the negative control culture.

Sequenced here: CD4+ T cells from PBMCs cultured with HIV peptides, sampled before COVID-19 vaccination. Subset described: HIV-1 Nef peptide pool negative control/reference culture. The rearrangement links TRBV25-1 to TRBJ2-3, with D perhaps matching TRBD1 or TRBD2 (6 bases each). The clonotype was recovered from a human donor who had a prior SARS-CoV-2 infection. The CDR3: CASSGSGGGDTQYF. The CDR3 region has the DNA TGTGCCAGCAGTGGGAGCGGAGGGGGAGATACGCAGTATTTT.